This T cell receptor (beta chain) was sequenced in a study of shared clonotypes between healthy human individuals. Splitting of CD4+ cells produced CD45RA+ naive and CD45RA-negative memory subsets. Replicate sorted-subset PCRs were loaded with around 200 ng DNA, 30,000 or so T cell genomes. Libraries were prepared by immunoSEQ multiplex PCR; TCRdb keeps only in-frame clonotypes and omits some of them. The sample includes 2 million to 2.5 million clones, 93% of them seen just once. Sequencing was done on a sample of naive CD4+ T cells from PBMCs. The sample's subset: CD45RA+ positively selected. This sequence originates from a man between 18 and 35 years old in good health. Some clones in this sample may be carry-over from other donors' samples.

The CDR3 region has the DNA TGTGCCTGGAGTAACACCCTCGGGACCCCCGGGGGCTACACCTTC. Translating it yields CAWSNTLGTPGGYTF. This chain joins TRBV30 and TRBJ1-2; D is perhaps TRBD1 (5 bases). V was trimmed by 2 bases and J by 8 bases, leaving 21 bases between them. CDR1 and CDR2 from the germline V gene are GTSNPN and SVGIG (reference sequence). This CDR3 spans 15 amino acids.